These 7 T cell receptor beta chains were all obtained from the same sample, sequenced in a study. Treg sorting used a CD4+CD25+CD127-/low gate. From the 5' RACE reads, TCRdb called clonotypes with MiXCR, one entry per CDR3 protein. The table shows tens of thousands of distinct CDR3 sequences, with 20% to 25% occurring only once. Sequencing used Tregs sorted from blood. All receptors come from a female donor with breast cancer.

The J gene is TRBJ1-2, the V gene TRBV11-2; D unresolved. The CDR3 runs 14 residues. Trimming removed 5 bases at V and 0 bases at J, with 10 bases between. CDR1 and CDR2 (germline): SGHAT, FQNNGV. For the CDR3, the DNA is TGTGCCAGCAGCCACAGCCTTACTAACTATGGCTACACCTTC. It translates to CASSHSLTNYGYTF.

This clonotype was picked up a small number of times. The J gene is TRBJ2-1, the V gene TRBV5-1, with 13 bases matching TRBD2. V shed 1 base and J 5 bases; nucleotides not matched to a gene: 9. The germline gives CDR1 SGHRS, CDR2 YFSETQ. The length of the CDR3 is 18 residues. The CDR3 protein is CASSLTGLAGELNNEQFF. In DNA, the CDR3 is TGCGCCAGCAGCTTGACAGGACTAGCGGGAGAGTTGAACAATGAGCAGTTCTTC.

The genes are TRBV9 and TRBJ2-7; no definite D call. The V end lost 0 bases, the J end lost 7 bases, and 17 bases lay between the germline ends. The CDR3 contains 15 residues. Germline V gives CDR1 SGDLS, CDR2 YYNGEE. CDR3 coding DNA: TGTGCCAGCAGCGTAGGGTCGGGTATGCTTGGGGAGCAGTACTTC. As protein: CASSVGSGMLGEQYF. Looking up the rest from reference TRBV9 and TRBJ2-7 gives the full variable domain: DSGVTQTPKHLITATGQRVTLRCSPRSGDLSVYWYQQSLDQGLQFLIQYYNGEERAKGNILERFSAQQFPDLHSELNLSSLELGDSALYFCASSVGSGMLGEQYFGPGTRLTVT.

In its sample, this clonotype was seen many times. The chain couples TRBV4-1 to TRBJ2-7; 10 positions match TRBD2. CDR3 length: 18 amino acids. Germline-derived CDR1 and CDR2 are MGHRA and YSYEKL. The V and J ends lost 0 bases and 7 bases, in that order; junction bases with no gene match: 15. CDR3 protein: CASSQEEGLAGVLREQYF. The CDR3 DNA reads as TGCGCCAGCAGCCAAGAAGAGGGTCTAGCGGGAGTGTTGAGAGAGCAGTACTTC.

V is TRBV30 and J is TRBJ1-5, with D maybe TRBD1 (6 bases). CDR1 is GTSNPN and CDR2 is SVGIG in the germline V gene (reference sequence). The CDR3 has 13 residues. Trimming removed 0 bases from V and 6 bases from J, with 9 bases in between. The DNA for the CDR3 is TGTGCCTGGAGTGTACTAGGGGGTCAGCCCCAGCATTTT. This encodes CAWSVLGGQPQHF.

Many counts were recorded for this clonotype. The J gene is TRBJ2-2, the V gene TRBV6-1; possible D gene TRBD2, 6 bases. The CDR3 has 14 amino acids. In germline, CDR1 is MNHNS, CDR2 SASEGT. Trimming pared 0 bases from V and 7 bases from J, leaving 9 bases between. CDR3 nucleotides: TGTGCCAGCAGTGAAGCCCTCGGGGGCGGGGAGCTGTTTTTT. Its translation: CASSEALGGGELFF.

The genes are TRBV20-1 and TRBJ1-2; 7 bases align to TRBD1. CDR3 length: 12 residues. Germline lookup yields CDR1 DFQATT and CDR2 SNEGSKA (reference sequence). The J segment lost 6 bases and the V segment lost 5 bases, leaving 6 bases of the junction unmatched. The CDR3 DNA sequence: TGCAGTGCTGTCCGGGACAGTCATGGCTACACCTTC. Protein: CSAVRDSHGYTF.